This T cell receptor (beta chain) stems from a study of CD8 T cells in Susac syndrome. Overall study results and limits: Regarding the TCR sequencing and HLA analysis, the study admitted that a relatively small number of individuals were involved.

RNA amounts of 0.5 to 1 ug underwent reverse transcription with random hexamers. Across 54 Vbeta and 13 Jbeta, TCR beta CDR3 was amplified with immunoSEQ multiplex PCR. TCRdb re-called the immunoSEQ multiplex PCR reads with MiXCR, one entry per CDR3 protein. The sample yields about 430,000 distinct CDR3 sequences, approximately 85% seen once. Concerning this clonotype itself: Its specificity is unknown.

Sequenced: CD8+ T cells from PBMCs. The receptor's source is a human donor with multiple sclerosis.

In DNA, the CDR3 is TGTGCCAGCAGTTCGGGGCAAGCATATGGAGAGACCCAGTACTTC. It is translated as CASSSGQAYGETQYF. The rearrangement links TRBV2 to TRBJ2-5, with D perhaps TRBD1 or TRBD2 (5 bases each). This CDR3 has 15 amino acids. The ends were cut back, 5 bases at V and 4 bases at J, with 17 bases in the middle. Germline V gives CDR1 SNHLY, CDR2 FYNNEI.